This T cell receptor (beta chain) was obtained from a study of chemoradiotherapy in HPV16-positive cancers. Study context: Functional T-cell assays on two HPV16-positive patients' cells defined candidate HPV-specific clones and common TCR motifs.

The CDR3 consists of 16 residues. With 1 base clipped from V and 2 bases from J, the junction kept 5 bases outside the gene matches. CDR1 is MNHNS, CDR2 SASEGT, per germline. This clone was recorded only once. The repertoire was sequenced with immunoSEQ multiplex PCR; TCRdb's copy has only in-frame clones and lacks some. Counted here are about 12,000 clones, under 75% occurring once; the ten biggest clones make up over 15%. The V call is TRBV6-1, the J call TRBJ2-3; 8 bases are a match to TRBD2. The specimen was collected from a patient who underwent chemoradiotherapy. The TCR sequence derives from a human donor with HPV-associated anogenital cancer. The CDR3 loop reads CASSEGASGFTDTQYF. Here the CDR3 DNA reads TGTGCCAGCAGTGAAGGGGCTAGCGGGTTCACAGATACGCAGTATTTT.